This TCR beta chain was retrieved from a study of cytomegalovirus exposure and HLA in healthy donors. Findings and caveats of the study: Rare TCR sequences predominated, though certain public TCRs were found in many donors.

Sequenced by immunoSEQ multiplex PCR; TCRdb stores in-frame clones only, minus some. The data show about 64,000 clones, approximately 95% seen once. The donors were in the approximately 130-subject validation cohort; that cohort was separate from the roughly 660-subject first cohort. Looked up from germline, CDR1 is SGHKS and CDR2 is YYEKEE (reference sequence). The V segment lost 4 bases and the J segment 3 bases; nucleotides outside the gene matches: 3. The CDR3 has 13 residues. A word on this clone: The antigen remains unidentified.

The TCR sequence derives from a woman aged 18-35 years in good health and CMV-seropositive. Input material: PBMCs. V is TRBV5-5 and J is TRBJ2-7, with 8 bases identical to TRBD1. CDR3 DNA: TGTGCCAGCAGCGCAGGGGGCGGCTACGAGCAGTACTTC. Amino acid sequence: CASSAGGGYEQYF.